This T cell receptor (beta chain) was found in a study of blood T cell repertoires in COVID-19. Study background: T cells, B-cell-depleted T cells, or PBMCs provided the cDNA or gDNA that served as material.

This CDR3 comprises 15 residues. Germline values: CDR1 SGHVS, CDR2 FQNEAQ. Trimming removed 5 bases from V and 2 bases from J; junction bases left unmatched: 4. TCRdb keeps only in-frame clones here, not all; method: immunoSEQ multiplex PCR. The sample lists 45,000 to 55,000 clones; roughly 88% were seen once. Sequencing input: peripheral blood. The chain employs TRBV7-8 and TRBJ1-5, with TRBD1 matching over 9 bases. The receptor was derived from a human donor in a cohort sampled during active COVID-19. CDR3 protein: CASSLRDRGNQPQHF. For the CDR3, the DNA is TGTGCCAGCAGCCTACGGGACAGGGGCAATCAGCCCCAGCATTTT. Full variable domain (outside the CDR3, taken from reference TRBV7-8 and TRBJ1-5): GAGVSQSPRYKVAKRGQDVALRCDPISGHVSLFWYQQALGQGPEFLTYFQNEAQLDKSGLPSDRFFAERPEGSVSTLKIQRTQQEDSAVYLCASSLRDRGNQPQHFGDGTRLSIL.